This TCR beta chain was captured in a study of blood T cell repertoires in COVID-19. Study-level information: Recovered status in Cohort 3 required two negative PCRs, clearance, or symptom resolution.

Original processing notes: Amplification with reference gene primers provided the estimates of nucleated cell counts. Assay used: immunoSEQ multiplex PCR; TCRdb lists only in-frame clones, some missing. The V and J calls and clone size are taken from that table; D and trimming were inferred from the DNA. The profile shows some 180,000 clones, about 86% of them singletons. Recruits, aged roughly 18 to 95 years, lived in some 25 US areas. This CDR3 spans 13 amino acids. V shed 1 base and J shed 5 bases, with 8 bases lying between them. V is TRBV23-1 and J is TRBJ1-1, with D unclear. TRBV23-1 is an ORF; its function is uncertain. This TCR was recovered from a middle-aged woman in a cohort exposed to, infected with or recovered from COVID-19 (not recorded which). Sequenced material: PBMCs or T cells enriched from blood (not recorded which). The CDR3 DNA is TGCGCCAGCAGTCAATTAACGGGTACTGAAGCTTTCTTT. It encodes CASSQLTGTEAFF.